These 17 T cell receptor beta chains share one sample of origin, sequenced in a study of a mutant IDH1 vaccine in newly diagnosed glioma. Generated by immunoSEQ multiplex PCR, the TCRdb table keeps only in-frame clones and is missing some. The sample lists some 30,000 clones, approximately 79% seen once, with approximately 8.5% in the top ten. Time point denoted: week 35, safety follow-up. Alongside topical imiquimod, each dose of vaccine comprised 300 ug of mutant IDH1 20-mer peptide. No antigen has been identified for these receptors. Sequencing used PBMCs, obtained from a glioma patient whose treatment included an IDH1 peptide vaccine. The receptors originated from a woman under 40 with glioma. Some clones in this sample may be carry-over from other donors' samples.

The chain combines TRBV14 with TRBJ2-3; D unclear. CDR1 and CDR2 from the germline V gene are SGHDN and FVKESK. Trimming cost V 3 bases and J 7 bases, with 8 bases left between them. CDR3 length: 12 residues. As DNA, the CDR3 is TGTGCCAGCAGCCAGACCGGGTATACGCAGTATTTT. It is translated as CASSQTGYTQYF.

Only one count was recorded for this clone. The chain has TRBV19 and TRBJ2-2, with D possibly matching TRBD2 (5 bases). Trimming shortened V by 1 base and J by 1 base, and 7 bases separated the two germline ends. The CDR3 consists of 15 residues. CDR1 is LNHDA, CDR2 SQIVND, per germline (reference sequence). The CDR3 DNA sequence: TGTGCCAGTAGTATAGCCGGGGTGAACACCGGGGAGCTGTTTTTT. It yields the protein CASSIAGVNTGELFF.

The chain couples TRBV5-1 to TRBJ1-3; D possibly corresponds to TRBD1 (6 bases). Trimming took 0 bases from V and 2 from J, leaving 9 bases between them. In germline, CDR1 is SGHRS, CDR2 YFSETQ. The CDR3 consists of 15 residues. CDR3 protein: CASSLGTVTGNTIYF. In DNA, the CDR3 is TGCGCCAGCAGCTTGGGGACAGTAACTGGAAACACCATATATTTT.

This clone was observed a handful of times. V is TRBV18 and J is TRBJ1-1, with unresolved D. The CDR3 has 14 residues. V shed 5 bases and J shed 1 base, with 11 bases lying between them. CDR1 is KGHSH, CDR2 LQKENI, per germline. CDR3 sequence reads: CASSSQTANTEAFF. CDR3 bases: TGTGCCAGCTCATCCCAGACGGCGAACACTGAAGCTTTCTTT.

This clone was seen only a few times. The chain carries TRBV10-3 and TRBJ2-3; D not resolved. CDR1 is ENHRY and CDR2 is SYGVKD in the germline V gene. V gave up 7 bases and J gave up 0 bases, with 11 bases separating them. This CDR3 is built from 14 residues. The CDR3 DNA reads as TGTGCCATCAAAGGCGCTTTTAGCACAGATACGCAGTATTTT. Its protein is CAIKGAFSTDTQYF.

CDR3 protein: CASGNRDRTYGYTF. CDR3 DNA sequence: TGTGCCAGCGGCAACCGGGACAGGACTTATGGCTACACCTTC. This chain uses TRBV6-1 with TRBJ1-2; 8 nucleotides match TRBD1. V gave up 8 bases and J gave up 5 bases; unmatched junction bases: 10. Germline V gene lookup returns CDR1 MNHNS and CDR2 SASEGT. This CDR3 comprises 14 residues.

In this sample, this clone turned up a few times. This chain connects TRBV28 to TRBJ2-7; 9 nucleotides match TRBD2. Germline assignment: CDR1 MDHEN and CDR2 SYDVKM. V shed 2 bases and J 3 bases; nucleotides not matched to a gene: 5. The CDR3 loop spans 15 amino acids. Written as DNA, the CDR3 is TGTGCCAGCAGTTTAGGCCTAGCGGGGCACTACGAGCAGTACTTC. Translation: CASSLGLAGHYEQYF.

J is TRBJ1-2 and V is TRBV6-1; D remains unclear. CDR3 length equals 14 residues. Germline V gene sequence: CDR1 MNHNS, CDR2 SASEGT. V gave up 1 base and J gave up 7 bases, with 13 bases separating them. DNA for the CDR3: TGTGCCAGCAGTGAAGGACGGGATTCGGGTGGCTACACCTTC. Its translation is CASSEGRDSGGYTF.

J is TRBJ1-4 and V is TRBV5-1; 8 bases align to TRBD1. This CDR3 region has 13 residues. Per the germline V gene, CDR1 is SGHRS and CDR2 is YFSETQ. The junction had 6 bases not matched to a gene; V was cut back by 8 bases and J by 6 bases. The CDR3 loop is CASKDREDEKLFF. For the CDR3, the DNA is TGCGCCAGTAAGGACAGGGAAGATGAAAAACTGTTTTTT. The variable domain in full, completed from reference TRBV5-1 and TRBJ1-4, reads KAGVTQTPRYLIKTRGQQVTLSCSPISGHRSVSWYQQTPGQGLQFLFEYFSETQRNKGNFPGRFSGRQFSNSRSEMNVSTLELGDSALYLCASKDREDEKLFFGSGTQLSVL.

This clone was recorded a few times. The genes are TRBV30 and TRBJ2-7, with D perhaps assigned TRBD1 or TRBD2 (5 bases each). Deletions cut 4 bases from V and 0 bases from J, with 13 bases between. Germline V lookup: CDR1 GTSNPN, CDR2 SVGIG (reference sequence). This CDR3 region has 14 residues. The CDR3 loop is CAWTGDRYSYEQYF. The CDR3 nucleotides read TGTGCCTGGACCGGGGACCGGTACTCCTACGAGCAGTACTTC.

Here the CDR3 reads CSVEVRAGYGYTF. The CDR3 DNA reads as TGCAGCGTTGAGGTCAGGGCGGGCTATGGCTACACCTTC. The chain carries TRBV29-1 and TRBJ1-2, with a weak D call TRBD1 (5 bases). Trimming took 3 bases from V and 4 from J, leaving 12 bases between them. Per germline, CDR1 SQVTM and CDR2 ANQGSEA. The CDR3 is 13 amino acids.

The chain employs TRBV30 and TRBJ1-4; possibly TRBD1 for D (6 bases). The germline V and J ends were trimmed by 5 bases and 5 bases, with 15 bases remaining between them. This CDR3 comprises 14 residues. Germline assignment: CDR1 GTSNPN and CDR2 SVGIG (reference sequence). The CDR3 DNA reads TGTGCCTGGGGGAGGGGAGGGGGGAATGAAAAACTGTTTTTT. It specifies CAWGRGGGNEKLFF.

This clone was counted only a few times. The chain joins TRBV10-3 to TRBJ2-1; 14 bases fit TRBD2. J gave up 9 bases and V 8 bases, and 9 bases lay outside the gene matches. The CDR3 runs 15 residues. CDR1 and CDR2 from the germline V gene are ENHRY and SYGVKD. As DNA, the CDR3 is TGTGCCATCCAGCAGGGACTAGCGGGAGAAGGTGAGCAGTTCTTC. The encoded protein is CAIQQGLAGEGEQFF.

The J gene is TRBJ2-2, the V gene TRBV6-5, with TRBD2 identical over 11 bases. V lost 2 bases, J lost 6 bases, and 2 bases stayed unmatched. The CDR3 consists of 15 residues. Germline V lookup: CDR1 MNHEY, CDR2 SVGAGI. CDR3 nucleotide sequence: TGTGCCAGCAGTTACGAGACTAGCGGGGCCGGGGAGCTGTTTTTT. Protein: CASSYETSGAGELFF.

This clone was detected once. The V call is TRBV6-6, the J call TRBJ1-2; D gene ambiguous. Trimming cost V 2 bases and J 0 bases, with 10 bases left between them. The CDR3 covers 15 residues. The germline V gene encodes CDR1 MNHNY and CDR2 SVGAGI (reference sequence). CDR3 loop: CASSYDLATNYGYTF. The CDR3 DNA reads as TGTGCCAGCAGTTACGATCTAGCCACTAACTATGGCTACACCTTC.

The chain recombines TRBV6-4 with TRBJ1-1; D is perhaps TRBD1 (5 bases). This CDR3 region has 15 residues. CDR1 and CDR2 (germline): MRHNA, SNTAGT. Between the trimmed V and J ends, which lost 9 bases and 3 bases, there was a span of 20 bases. The CDR3, as DNA: TGTGCCAGGACCCACGGGGGAGGTCTTGACACTGAAGCTTTCTTT. Encoded protein: CARTHGGGLDTEAFF.

This clone has only one observation. The chain couples TRBV28 to TRBJ2-5; 10 bases fit TRBD2. Per germline, CDR1 MDHEN and CDR2 SYDVKM. V lost 6 bases, J lost 4 bases, and 8 bases stayed unmatched. The CDR3 runs to 15 residues. CDR3 coding DNA: TGTGCCAGCAGCCCCACTAGCGGGATGGGAGAGACCCAGTACTTC. Translating gives CASSPTSGMGETQYF.